These T cell receptor beta chains were read from a single sample in a study of blood T cell repertoires in COVID-19. Sequencing used immunoSEQ multiplex PCR; TCRdb keeps in-frame clones, though not all of them. The sample records approximately 30,000 clones, about nine tenths being singletons. Sequenced sample: peripheral blood. The origin of the receptors is a man aged 70 or older with active or convalescent COVID-19. CDR3s include the opening cysteine and the closing phenylalanine or tryptophan. The D gene is left open where the match is weak. For some rows the clone size is stated as once, few or many, or as a class when expanded; others skip it.

TRBJ1-4 | TRBV5-1 | TRBD1 | - | TGCGCCAGCAGCAGGGAACCGGGGACAGGAGTAGGTGAAAAACTGTTTTTT | CASSREPGTGVGEKLFF
TRBJ1-1 | TRBV5-5 | TRBD1 | - | TGTGCCAGCAGCTTCACAGGGGGCAACACTGAAGCTTTCTTT | CASSFTGGNTEAFF
TRBJ1-1 | TRBV29-1 | TRBD1 | - | TGCAGCGTTGATAGGGGGCAAGGCACTGAAGCTTTCTTT | CSVDRGQGTEAFF
TRBJ2-7 | TRBV5-4 | - | few | TGTGCCAGCAGTCAGGGCTACGAGCAGTACTTC | CASSQGYEQYF
TRBJ1-6 | TRBV6-4 | TRBD1 | - | TGTGCCAGCAGTGCCGGGACAGGGCAGGCTAATTCACCCCTCCACTTT | CASSAGTGQANSPLHF
TRBJ2-5 | TRBV7-9 | TRBD1 | - | TGTGCCAGCAGCGGGACAGGGGGAAAAGAGACCCAGTACTTC | CASSGTGGKETQYF
TRBJ1-1 | TRBV2 | - | - | TGTGCCAGCAGAGCCGACAGGAACACTGAAGCTTTCTTT | CASRADRNTEAFF
TRBJ1-2 | TRBV19 | TRBD1 | few | TGTGCCAGTAGCCTCACCCCCGGGACAGCCTATGGCTACACCTTC | CASSLTPGTAYGYTF
TRBJ1-1 | TRBV7-9 | - | - | TGTGCCAGCACGCGTATTAACACTGAAGCTTTCTTT | CASTRINTEAFF
TRBJ2-2 | TRBV2 | - | once | TGTGCCAGCGACCAGCAGGGGTCTAACACCGGGGAGCTGTTTTTT | CASDQQGSNTGELFF
TRBJ2-1 | TRBV29-1 | TRBD1 | once | TGCAGCGTTAGGACAGGGGCGAATGAGCAGTTCTTC | CSVRTGANEQFF
TRBJ1-5 | TRBV19 | - | - | TGTGCCAGTAGTATGAAGGACAGCCGTTTGAGCAATCAGCCCCAGCATTTT | CASSMKDSRLSNQPQHF
TRBJ2-1 | TRBV9 | - | once | TGTGCCAGCAGCGTAGGGGGTAGCGGCAACAATGAGCAGTTCTTC | CASSVGGSGNNEQFF
TRBJ1-1 | TRBV5-1 | TRBD1 | - | TGCGCCAGCAGCCGGGCACGGACAGGGAGCACTGAAGCTTTCTTT | CASSRARTGSTEAFF
TRBJ2-3 | TRBV6-6 | - | - | TGTGCCAGCGTCGGGTATAGGGGTACAGATACGCAGTATTTT | CASVGYRGTDTQYF
TRBJ1-1 | TRBV9 | - | - | TGTGCCAGCAGCCTCAGTGTGGAGGGCACTGAAGCTTTCTTT | CASSLSVEGTEAFF
TRBJ1-4 | TRBV7-9 | TRBD1 | - | TGTGCCAGCAGCCTGGGACAGGGTTTTAATGAAAAACTGTTTTTT | CASSLGQGFNEKLFF
TRBJ1-1 | TRBV25-1 | TRBD1 | - | TGTGCCAGCAGTGAATGGACAGGACGAGCTTTCTTT | CASSEWTGRAFF
TRBJ1-1 | TRBV7-9 | TRBD1 | - | TGTGCCAGCAGCCCTCCCCGGACAGGGAACACTGAAGCTTTCTTT | CASSPPRTGNTEAFF
TRBJ2-7 | TRBV6-5 | TRBD1 | few | TGTGCCAGCAGTTACTCAGACAGGGGAATCTACGAGCAGTACTTC | CASSYSDRGIYEQYF